The entry that follows covers one TCR beta chain sequence. Enrollees, 18 to 89 years old, lived in about two dozen US areas. This entry is derived from a study of blood T cell repertoires in COVID-19. Study context: Whether acute or convalescent, the COVID-19 samples came from the United States, Italy and Spain.

This CDR3 has 15 residues. Germline V gene data show CDR1 as MDHEN and CDR2 as SYDVKM. V lost 5 bases to trimming and J lost 2 bases; unmatched junction nucleotides: 6. Authors' analysis steps: The assay estimated nucleated cells by amplifying reference gene primers. Produced via immunoSEQ multiplex PCR; TCRdb's table is partial and in-frame only. V, J and clone size derive from that table, while D and trimming were established from the DNA sequence. In the table there are more than 200,000 clones, around nine tenths of which are singletons. The chain uses TRBV28 and TRBJ1-5; TRBD1 matches 7 bases. The receptor was isolated from a woman aged 25 to 39 who had recovered from COVID-19. The specimen was PBMCs or T cells enriched from blood (not recorded which). CDR3 region: CASSTLGQGNQPQHF. DNA of the CDR3: TGTGCCAGCAGTACTCTCGGACAGGGCAATCAGCCCCAGCATTTT.